This T cell receptor (beta chain) originates from a study of T cell responses to AZD1222 COVID-19 vaccine. Sequenced by immunoSEQ multiplex PCR; TCRdb stores in-frame clones only, minus some. This sample has under 150,000 clones, with approximately 86% found just once. The V end lost 4 bases, the J end lost 6 bases, and 25 bases lay between the germline ends. The germline gives CDR1 SGDLS, CDR2 YYNGEE. The CDR3 sequence is 17 residues long. The study's findings and limits: Without day 14 samples, only post-peak T cell repertoires were studied. A reported finding is that nearly half of spike-specific TCRs target unmutated variant regions. Clonal diversity may have been underestimated, and the donors were mostly white British, with more females than males.

This clone was found a few times. The target antigen is unknown. The specimen comprised peripheral blood, sampled 28 days after the second AZD1222 dose. The TCR originated in an adult who received the AZD1222 COVID-19 vaccine. The chain has TRBV9 and TRBJ1-2; TRBD1 might be the D (6 bases). CDR3 loop: CASSPYPRGGRNDGYTF. In DNA form, the CDR3 reads TGTGCCAGCAGCCCATACCCACGCGGGGGGCGGAATGATGGCTACACCTTC.